The 10 T cell receptor beta chains reported below all come from one sample, sequenced in a study of post-analysis software for immune sequencing data. Study-level results: Controls showed lower frequencies than patients for roughly 5 TRBV segments, and TRBV5-6, TRBV5-1 and TRBV20-1 were among these.

Unique molecular identifiers were carried by the TCR beta cDNA libraries. TCRdb redid the calling of the PCR reads with MiXCR, one entry per CDR3 protein. Found here are 800,000 to 950,000 distinct CDR3 sequences, about 57% of them singletons; the top ten hold 4% to 5.5%. These receptors have no identified antigens. Sequencing input: blood. The receptors were sampled from a girl between 5 and 17 years old with multiple sclerosis.

This clonotype was counted only a few times. This chain connects TRBV12-3 or TRBV12-4 to TRBJ2-5, with 7 bases fitting TRBD1. J lost 3 bases, V lost 5 bases, and 9 bases had no gene match. This CDR3 contains 15 residues. The CDR3: CASSRGGQPEETQYF. The DNA of the CDR3 is TGTGCCAGCAGTAGAGGGGGACAGCCGGAAGAGACCCAGTACTTC.

Written as DNA, the CDR3 is TGTGCCAGCAGTAAGGGACTAGCGGCTTCCTACGAGCAGTACTTC. Its translation: CASSKGLAASYEQYF. The V and J genes are TRBV12-3 or TRBV12-4 and TRBJ2-7; 11 bases agree with TRBD2. The V and J ends lost 5 bases and 1 base, in that order; junction bases with no gene match: 4. The CDR3 extends over 15 amino acids.

The chain employs TRBV7-2 and TRBJ2-1; unclear D gene. The CDR3 runs to 14 residues. V was clipped by 5 bases and J by 0 bases, with 8 bases between them. CDR1 SGHTA and CDR2 FQGNSA come from the germline V gene. CDR3 loop: CASSPITSYNEQFF. CDR3 in DNA: TGTGCCAGCAGCCCAATTACCTCCTACAATGAGCAGTTCTTC.

The rearrangement joins TRBV27 to TRBJ1-1, with TRBD1 as a possible D gene (6 bases). The germline V gene encodes CDR1 MNHEY and CDR2 SMNVEV (reference sequence). Trimming left V 4 bases short and J 4 bases short, with 19 bases between. This CDR3 is 16 amino acids long. The CDR3 protein is CASSSGGGRRTTEAFF. Here the CDR3 DNA reads TGTGCCAGCAGTTCCGGGGGCGGGCGAAGGACCACTGAAGCTTTCTTT.

V is TRBV12-3 or TRBV12-4 and J is TRBJ1-2; weak D call: TRBD1 (6 bases). This CDR3 spans 13 amino acids. Trimming took off 5 bases at V and 3 bases at J, with 10 bases between the two ends. DNA of the CDR3: TGTGCCAGCAGTGCGGGGGCTGACTATGGCTACACCTTC. This translates into CASSAGADYGYTF.

J is TRBJ2-7 and V is TRBV5-1; D gene uncertain. This CDR3 has 14 amino acids. The V end lost 3 bases, the J end lost 2 bases, and 12 bases lay between the germline ends. CDR1 and CDR2 (germline): SGHRS, YFSETQ. The CDR3 DNA sequence: TGCGCCAGCAGCTATAACGGAGACACCTACGAGCAGTACTTC. This gives the protein CASSYNGDTYEQYF.

The chain couples TRBV29-1 to TRBJ2-5; 8 bases agree with TRBD2. This CDR3 contains 15 residues. V lost 7 bases, J lost 2 bases, and 12 bases stayed unmatched. The germline CDR1 and CDR2 sequences are SQVTM and ANQGSEA. The CDR3 is CSASPRLARQETQYF. For the CDR3, the DNA is TGCAGCGCCTCCCCCCGACTAGCGAGGCAAGAGACCCAGTACTTC.

Only a few counts were recorded for this clonotype. V usage is TRBV29-1 and J usage is TRBJ2-2, with D perhaps TRBD1 (5 bases). The V end lost 7 bases, the J end lost 3 bases, and 12 bases lay between the germline ends. The CDR3 extends over 13 amino acids. In germline, CDR1 is SQVTM, CDR2 ANQGSEA. This CDR3 reads CSAADSYTGELFF. Here the CDR3 DNA reads TGCAGCGCCGCCGACAGTTACACCGGGGAGCTGTTTTTT.

The rearrangement links TRBV7-2 to TRBJ2-3; D could derive from TRBD1 or TRBD2 (6 bases each). Trimming took off 6 bases at V and 2 bases at J, with 12 bases between the two ends. This CDR3 region has 14 residues. Germline CDR1 is SGHTA and CDR2 is FQGNSA. The CDR3 loop is CASRGGLNTDTQYF. DNA of the CDR3: TGTGCCAGCAGAGGGGGACTCAACACAGATACGCAGTATTTT.

The chain carries TRBV28 and TRBJ1-5; 7 bases are shared with TRBD1. Losses at the gene ends were 8 bases for V and 9 bases for J; bases not matched to a gene: 16. This CDR3 has 15 residues. Per the germline V gene, CDR1 is MDHEN and CDR2 is SYDVKM. The chain's CDR3 is CASLGVPQGIRPQHF. The CDR3 nucleotides are TGTGCCAGCCTTGGGGTCCCACAGGGGATCAGGCCCCAGCATTTT.